The rows below give T cell receptor beta chains drawn from one sample of a study of identical twins. TCRdb ran MiXCR on the 5' RACE reads and lists one entry per CDR3 protein. The sample has hundreds of thousands of distinct CDR3 sequences, about 18% seen once; the top ten hold less than 15%. These records were also assigned to another study, of T cells expressing NK-cell markers.

Material for sequencing was PBMCs. These receptors were collected from a woman between 18 and 29 years old in good health. Each CDR3 is given with its conserved first and last residue. D genes are given only for firm matches. Some rows have no size entry. The others give once, few or many, or a class for an expanded clone.

v_gene: TRBV12-3/TRBV12-4
j_gene: TRBJ2-1
d_gene: -
abundance: -
CDR3nt: TGTGCCAGCAGTTTGCGGTTAGGGGGGGACAATGAGCAGTTCTTC
CDR3aa: CASSLRLGGDNEQFF

v_gene: TRBV27
j_gene: TRBJ2-7
d_gene: -
abundance: -
CDR3nt: TGTGCCAGCAGTTTCCAGGGCCCTACCTACGAGCAGTACTTC
CDR3aa: CASSFQGPTYEQYF

v_gene: TRBV2
j_gene: TRBJ2-7
d_gene: -
abundance: -
CDR3nt: TGTGCCAGCAGACTCAGACGTTACGAGCAGTACTTC
CDR3aa: CASRLRRYEQYF

v_gene: TRBV7-9
j_gene: TRBJ2-3
d_gene: -
abundance: -
CDR3nt: TGTGCCAGCAGCTTTTTGGCTCCGGTGATTACAGATACGCAGTATTTT
CDR3aa: CASSFLAPVITDTQYF

v_gene: TRBV20-1
j_gene: TRBJ2-3
d_gene: -
abundance: -
CDR3nt: TGCAGTGCTAGAGATCGGCTGAGCACAGATACGCAGTATTTT
CDR3aa: CSARDRLSTDTQYF

v_gene: TRBV12-3/TRBV12-4
j_gene: TRBJ2-4
d_gene: -
abundance: few
CDR3nt: TGTGCCAGTCGAGACAGCCAAAACATTCAGTACTTC
CDR3aa: CASRDSQNIQYF

v_gene: TRBV5-1
j_gene: TRBJ1-1
d_gene: -
abundance: many
CDR3nt: TGCGCCAGCAGCTTGGTGGCAGGGGTGAACACTGAAGCTTTCTTT
CDR3aa: CASSLVAGVNTEAFF

v_gene: TRBV6-1
j_gene: TRBJ2-7
d_gene: -
abundance: many
CDR3nt: TGTGCCAGCAGGGTGGGGCTGATCTCCTACGAGCAGTACTTC
CDR3aa: CASRVGLISYEQYF

v_gene: TRBV7-8
j_gene: TRBJ1-6
d_gene: -
abundance: -
CDR3nt: TGTGCCAGCAGCCCACGGAGGGGAAGTCCAAAATCACCCCTCCACTTT
CDR3aa: CASSPRRGSPKSPLHF

v_gene: TRBV6-2/TRBV6-3
j_gene: TRBJ2-1
d_gene: -
abundance: once
CDR3nt: TGTGCCAGCACCTTATTCGGATCCAATGAGCAGTTCTTC
CDR3aa: CASTLFGSNEQFF